This TCR beta chain stems from a study of T cells in Graves' hyperthyroidism and ophthalmopathy (dated by TCRdb to 2018 to 2020). Describing the broader study: Peripheral blood was sampled at the time of initial diagnosis, prior to any treatment. A discovery cohort of roughly 100 patients, about 44 with Graves' ophthalmopathy and 57 with stable Graves' hyperthyroidism, was used to find distinguishing TCR V-J signatures. An independent validation cohort of under 20 hyperthyroidism patients and some 15 patients who later progressed to ophthalmopathy tested prospective prediction of ophthalmopathy. The approximately 100 discovery patients were randomly divided into training and test sets at a 7:3 ratio. In addition, the study compared T-cell repertoires in thyroid tissue and in blood from six Graves' hyperthyroidism patients. After blood sampling, hyperthyroidism patients were treated with methimazole at a starting dose of 30 mg daily, and ophthalmopathy patients were treated with high-dose intravenous methylprednisolone. The paper reports TCR Vbeta CDR3 sequencing of over 120 peripheral blood samples: 40 to 45 ophthalmopathy, 70 to 85 hyperthyroidism and around 17 progressor patients.

Paper-wide results and their limitations: Sample size was not statistically predetermined, and blinding of investigators to group allocation was not performed. A 13 V-J signature model separated ophthalmopathy from stable hyperthyroidism, with about 88% sensitivity and just under 84% specificity in cross-validation and 80%/75% in testing. Most expanded thyroid clonotypes (frequency above 0.001) were also found in blood, which suggests that blood repertoires may mirror thyroid immune responses. In validation, progression to ophthalmopathy was predicted by the model with roughly 69% sensitivity and 72% to 85% specificity, a median of roughly six months before onset.

Stable Graves' hyperthyroidism was defined as no progression to ophthalmopathy during 18 months of follow-up. The hyperthyroidism patients were between 18 and 65 years old and newly diagnosed, with a disease duration of less than 2 months. Patients with uncontrolled infections, other autoimmune diseases, pregnancy or lactation were excluded. Diagnoses relied on clinical symptoms, serum thyroxine and TRAb, thyroid ultrasound and orbital computed tomography. Ficoll-Paque density gradient centrifugation was used to isolate PBMCs from about 9 ml of fresh peripheral blood. Total RNA was extracted using Trizol reagent, and RNA quality was assessed on an Agilent 2100 Bioanalyzer. TCR beta CDR3 regions were amplified from RNA transcripts. For the first round of RT-PCR on the TCR CDR3, the HTBI primer set was used together with the Qiagen OneStep RT-PCR kit. Libraries were constructed in a second round of multiplex PCR, after which size selection and purification were performed. Paired-end sequencing of the libraries was performed with 100 bp reads on an Illumina HiSeq2000. From the authors' description of their analysis: SOAPnuke was used to process the raw data, throwing out any read that contained adapters or uncalled bases, had a mean Phred below 15, or lacked an exact constant-primer or identifier match. COPE v1.2.5 was used to merge the high-quality paired reads, and each unique nucleotide sequence was defined as a clonotype. MiTCR v1.1 was used to align the clonotypes against IMGT TRBV, TRBD and TRBJ reference segments. The analysis was restricted to V-J combinations with a frequency above 0.0001, which together covered around 99% of the repertoires. A TCS score was defined as the ratio of F50 (clonal expansion) to E x V (chaos), with BLOSUM62-based TCRdist applied between CDR3 peptides within each V-J. Welch's t-statistics and random forest reduced roughly 540 V-J features to fewer than 15, which were used in a naive Bayes classifier (R e1071). TCRdb reprocessing: public reads trimmed at Q25 with fastp, clones called with MiXCR, in-frame beta chains kept. One record per CDR3 amino acid sequence lists the most common genes and DNA. The V and J calls, along with clone size, are taken from TCRdb and not from the paper's own processing. The sample records a few hundred thousand distinct CDR3 sequences, less than 20% of which are singletons. The biggest ten clones account for about 7% of the sample.

The V end loses 1 base and the J end loses 7 bases, and a stretch of 7 bases separates them. CDR1 is given as SGHTA and CDR2 as FQGNSA, both from the germline V gene. Spanning cysteine to phenylalanine, the CDR3 consists of 13 amino acids. Only the CDR3 DNA stays, 39 bases, in frame from base 1. On this clonotype itself: Its binding antigen is unknown. One base away there is no much larger clone; base qualities are not given.

Sequencing was done on a sample of blood. The chain is encoded by TRBV7-2 joined to TRBJ2-2, with the D gene not confidently named. This receptor was obtained from a woman under 40 with Graves' hyperthyroidism. The bases read TGTGCCAGCAGCTTAGATGGGGTCGGGGAGCTGTTTTTT. This gives the protein CASSLDGVGELFF. Here the CDR3 is joined to the reference TRBV7-2 and TRBJ2-2 genes, and the full variable domain is: GAGVSQSPSNKVTEKGKDVELRCDPISGHTALYWYRQSLGQGLEFLIYFQGNSAPDKSGLPSDRFSAERTGGSVSTLTIQRTQQEDSAVYLCASSLDGVGELFFGEGSRLTVL.